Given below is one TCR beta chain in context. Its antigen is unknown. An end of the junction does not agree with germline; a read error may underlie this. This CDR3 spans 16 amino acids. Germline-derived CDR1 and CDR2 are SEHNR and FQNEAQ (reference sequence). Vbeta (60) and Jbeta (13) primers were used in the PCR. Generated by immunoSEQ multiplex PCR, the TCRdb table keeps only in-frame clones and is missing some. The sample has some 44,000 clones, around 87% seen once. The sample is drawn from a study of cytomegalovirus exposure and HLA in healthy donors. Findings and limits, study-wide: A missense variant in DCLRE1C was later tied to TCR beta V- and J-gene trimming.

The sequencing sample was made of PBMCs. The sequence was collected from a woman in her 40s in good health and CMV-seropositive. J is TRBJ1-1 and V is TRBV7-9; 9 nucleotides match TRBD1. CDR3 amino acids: CSSSPPTGGARTEAFF. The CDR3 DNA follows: TGTTCCAGCAGCCCTCCCACAGGGGGCGCACGTACTGAAGCTTTCTTT.